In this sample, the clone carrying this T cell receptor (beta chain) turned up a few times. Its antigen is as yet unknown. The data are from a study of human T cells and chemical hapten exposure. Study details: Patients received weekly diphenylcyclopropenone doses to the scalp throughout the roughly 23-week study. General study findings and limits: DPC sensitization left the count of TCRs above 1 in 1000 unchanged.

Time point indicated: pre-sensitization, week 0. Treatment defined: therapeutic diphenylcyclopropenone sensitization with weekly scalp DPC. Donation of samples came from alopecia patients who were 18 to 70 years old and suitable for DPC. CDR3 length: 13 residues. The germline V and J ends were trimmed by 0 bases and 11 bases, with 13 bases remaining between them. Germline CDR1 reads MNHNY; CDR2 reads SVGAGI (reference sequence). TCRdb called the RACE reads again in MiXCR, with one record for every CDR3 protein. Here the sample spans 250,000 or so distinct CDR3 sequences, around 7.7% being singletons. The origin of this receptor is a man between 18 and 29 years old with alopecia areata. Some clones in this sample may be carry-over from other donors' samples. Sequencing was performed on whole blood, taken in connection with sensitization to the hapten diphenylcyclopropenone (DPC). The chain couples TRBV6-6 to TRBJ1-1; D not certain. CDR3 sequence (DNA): TGTGCCAGCAGTTACTCGTCGGACCCGGCGGCTTTCTTT. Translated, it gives CASSYSSDPAAFF.